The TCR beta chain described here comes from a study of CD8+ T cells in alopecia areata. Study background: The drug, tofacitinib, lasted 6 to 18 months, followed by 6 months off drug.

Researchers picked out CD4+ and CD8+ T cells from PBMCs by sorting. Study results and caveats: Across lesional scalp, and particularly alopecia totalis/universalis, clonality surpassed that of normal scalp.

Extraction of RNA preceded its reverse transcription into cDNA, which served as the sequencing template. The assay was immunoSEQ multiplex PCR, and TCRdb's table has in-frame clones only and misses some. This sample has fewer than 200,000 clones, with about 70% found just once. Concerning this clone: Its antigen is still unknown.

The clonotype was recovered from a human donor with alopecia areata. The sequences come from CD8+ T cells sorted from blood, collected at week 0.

The CDR3 DNA sequence: TGTGCCAGCAGCGGAGGGGGGACCGGGACAGGGGATTCCGGGGAGCTGTTTTTT. This sequence encodes CASSGGGTGTGDSGELFF. The gene calls are TRBV9 and TRBJ2-2, with 10 bases matching TRBD1. V lost 3 bases and J lost 6; bases outside the gene matches: 14. Germline V gene lookup returns CDR1 SGDLS and CDR2 YYNGEE. The CDR3 is made up of 18 amino acids.